Listed here is a single T cell receptor (beta chain). Antigen specificity is unknown. This record belongs to a study of T cell responses to AZD1222 COVID-19 vaccine. Points from the study as a whole: Spike-wide vaccine-associated CD4 TCRs dominated at 160-218 and 743-854. Donors were mostly white British, more females; clonal diversity possibly underestimated. Seropositive status at baseline applied to only five or six AZD1222 recipients.

The assay was immunoSEQ multiplex PCR, and TCRdb's table has in-frame clones only and misses some. The table includes under 200,000 clones, about 88% detected once. CDR1 and CDR2 (germline): ENHRY, SYGVKD. The CDR3 is 14 amino acids. V lost 2 bases to trimming and J lost 9 bases; unmatched junction nucleotides: 9. Sequencing was performed on peripheral blood, taken 28 days after the second AZD1222 dose. The chain is built from TRBV10-3 and TRBJ2-7, with TRBD1 matching 8 bases. The sequence derives from an adult who received the AZD1222 COVID-19 vaccine. The CDR3 DNA reads as TGTGCCATCAGTGAGGGCAGGGGGCAAGTAGTGCAGTACTTC. Its protein is CAISEGRGQVVQYF.